The clone carrying this T cell receptor (beta chain) occurred a few times. Its antigen is as yet unknown. This sample is drawn from a study of CD8 T cells in ankylosing spondylitis. General study findings and limits: Disease-linked clones were CD8+ and relatively rare in peripheral blood. Some motif variants were previously reported in reactive arthritis synovial fluid and blood. Disease-linked clones reportedly showed significant enrichment in matched ankylosing spondylitis synovial fluid. For ankylosing spondylitis blood, a TCR beta motif of 8 or 9 highly homologous variants appeared characteristic.

Germline CDR1 is MNHNS and CDR2 is SASEGT. Trimming cost V 6 bases and J 4 bases, with 19 bases left between them. The CDR3 consists of 15 residues. Quantitative barcoded 5'-RACE was used to prepare TCR beta libraries. Each CDR3 protein is one row after TCRdb ran MiXCR on the 5' RACE reads. This sample has roughly 700,000 distinct CDR3 sequences; under 20% occur once, and the top ten carry around 19%. Sequenced sample: blood, either unsorted or a sorted T cell fraction (not recorded which). The sequence was obtained from a male donor with ankylosing spondylitis. The rearrangement joins TRBV6-1 to TRBJ2-7, with D possibly called TRBD1 or TRBD2 (7 bases each). The CDR3: CASRGGAGGLYEQYF. Written as DNA, the CDR3 is TGTGCCAGCAGGGGAGGGGCAGGGGGGTTATACGAGCAGTACTTC.